Following are 19 T cell receptor beta chains from one sample sequenced in a study of blood T cell repertoires in COVID-19. Measured with immunoSEQ multiplex PCR; TCRdb has only the in-frame clones, and not every one. The repertoire holds approximately 150,000 clones, with more than 85% as singletons. Source material: PBMCs or T cells enriched from blood (not recorded which). The source is a human donor with acute COVID-19. The donor label of this sample is uncertain.

This clone appeared a few times. This sequence joins TRBV4-2 and TRBJ2-1; 7 nucleotides line up with TRBD1. The length of the CDR3 is 15 residues. V dropped 0 bases and J dropped 5; count of bases not matched to a gene: 4. Per the germline V gene, CDR1 is LGHNA and CDR2 is YNFKEQ. The CDR3 bases are TGTGCCAGCAGCCAAGAAGTAGGGGGCCACAATGAGCAGTTCTTC. It specifies CASSQEVGGHNEQFF.

The chain uses TRBV7-2 and TRBJ1-1; maybe TRBD1 (6 bases). Trimming removed 5 bases at V and 5 bases at J, with 15 bases between. The CDR3 has 14 amino acids. The V gene's germline CDR1 is SGHTA and CDR2 FQGNSA. CDR3 in DNA: TGTGCCAGCAGCCCATTACAGGGTTGGACTGAAGCTTTCTTT. The encoded protein is CASSPLQGWTEAFF.

The rearrangement joins TRBV5-4 to TRBJ1-1; TRBD1 matches 8 bases. V lost 4 bases, J lost 4 bases, and 9 bases stayed unmatched. This CDR3 has 15 residues. Germline lookup yields CDR1 SGHNT and CDR2 YYREEE (reference sequence). The CDR3 nucleotides are TGTGCCAGCAGCACCGGACAGGGAAGGGGCACTGAAGCTTTCTTT. Translation gives CASSTGQGRGTEAFF. The entire variable domain, with the rest obtained from reference TRBV5-4 and TRBJ1-1, is as follows: ETGVTQSPTHLIKTRGQQVTLRCSSQSGHNTVSWYQQALGQGPQFIFQYYREEENGRGNFPPRFSGLQFPNYSSELNVNALELDDSALYLCASSTGQGRGTEAFFGQGTRLTVV.

The V and J genes are TRBV5-1 and TRBJ2-1, with 9 positions matching TRBD2. Germline-derived CDR1 and CDR2 are SGHRS and YFSETQ. The ends lost 4 bases at V and 9 bases at J; junction bases unmatched: 8. CDR3 length: 14 residues. The CDR3 loop reads CASSPRGGGVEQFF. DNA for the CDR3: TGCGCCAGCAGCCCCCGGGGCGGGGGGGTTGAGCAGTTCTTC.

The CDR3 DNA follows: TGTGCCAGCTCGCTATGGACAGGGGCCGAGCAGTACTTC. Translation: CASSLWTGAEQYF. V gene TRBV18 combines with J gene TRBJ2-7; 9 bases fit TRBD1. Trimming took 6 bases from V and 6 from J; bases not matched to a gene: 6. There are 13 residues in the CDR3. Germline values: CDR1 KGHSH, CDR2 LQKENI. Supplemented by reference TRBV18 and TRBJ2-7, the full variable domain reads NAGVMQNPRHLVRRRGQEARLRCSPMKGHSHVYWYRQLPEEGLKFMVYLQKENIIDESGMPKERFSAEFPKEGPSILRIQQVVRGDSAAYFCASSLWTGAEQYFGPGTRLTVT.

The chain couples TRBV6-5 to TRBJ2-5; the D gene is possibly TRBD2 (6 bases). Trimming took 7 bases from V and 5 from J, leaving 14 bases between them. The CDR3 sequence is 13 residues long. Germline loops: CDR1 MNHEY, CDR2 SVGAGI. Written as DNA, the CDR3 is TGTGCCAGCAATGGTCGGGGACTGGAGACCCAGTACTTC. Translating it yields CASNGRGLETQYF.

V gene TRBV18 combines with J gene TRBJ2-5; 8 bases map to TRBD1. This CDR3 contains 15 residues. V was pared by 4 bases and J by 2 bases, with 6 bases of the junction left unmatched. CDR1 and CDR2 from the germline V gene are KGHSH and LQKENI. The chain's CDR3 is CASSQMGTGQETQYF. The CDR3 bases are TGTGCCAGCTCACAAATGGGGACAGGACAAGAGACCCAGTACTTC.

This rearrangement joins TRBV7-9 to TRBJ1-4, with D tentatively TRBD1 (6 bases). This CDR3 is 15 amino acids long. CDR1 is SEHNR, CDR2 FQNEAQ, per germline (reference sequence). V shed 2 bases and J shed 5 bases, with 12 bases lying between them. CDR3 sequence (DNA): TGTGCCAGCAGCTTAATAGAAGGACAGAATGAAAAACTGTTTTTT. This translates into CASSLIEGQNEKLFF. The full variable domain, rest sourced from reference TRBV7-9 and TRBJ1-4, is DTGVSQNPRHKITKRGQNVTFRCDPISEHNRLYWYRQTLGQGPEFLTYFQNEAQLEKSRLLSDRFSAERPKGSFSTLEIQRTEQGDSAMYLCASSLIEGQNEKLFFGSGTQLSVL.

The chain uses TRBV19 and TRBJ1-1, with 7 bases fitting TRBD1. CDR1 is LNHDA, CDR2 SQIVND, per germline (reference sequence). The CDR3 extends over 14 amino acids. J gave up 4 bases and V 5 bases, and 7 bases lay outside the gene matches. In nucleotides, the CDR3 is TGTGCCAGTAGTCCGCAACAGGGGCTCACTGAAGCTTTCTTT. It translates to CASSPQQGLTEAFF.

The rearrangement joins TRBV11-2 to TRBJ1-1, with D maybe TRBD1 (5 bases). V shed 1 base and J shed 5 bases, with 8 bases lying between them. From germline, CDR1 is SGHAT and CDR2 FQNNGV. The CDR3 extends over 13 amino acids. The CDR3 here is CASSLVRGTEAFF. The CDR3 bases are TGTGCCAGCAGCTTAGTTAGGGGAACTGAAGCTTTCTTT.

The chain is built from TRBV2 and TRBJ1-5; tentative D call: TRBD1 (6 bases). The germline gives CDR1 SNHLY, CDR2 FYNNEI. The V and J ends lost 4 bases and 1 base respectively, with 8 bases between them. The CDR3 is 14 amino acids. CDR3 sequence (DNA): TGTGCCAGCAGTGCCCAGGGGAGCAATCAGCCCCAGCATTTT. The encoded protein is CASSAQGSNQPQHF.

The genes are TRBV18 and TRBJ1-4; 9 bases map to TRBD1. CDR1 is KGHSH, CDR2 LQKENI, per germline. The V gene end was trimmed by 2 bases and the J gene end by 8 bases; junction bases not matched to a gene: 3. The CDR3 has 14 amino acids. The CDR3 region has the DNA TGTGCCAGCTCACCAGGGACAGGGCACGAAAAACTGTTTTTT. Protein product: CASSPGTGHEKLFF.

V usage is TRBV5-4 and J usage is TRBJ2-3; 8 bases line up with TRBD2. CDR3 length: 15 amino acids. Trimming at V came to 0 bases and at J to 2 bases, leaving 2 bases not matched to a gene. Per the germline V gene, CDR1 is SGHNT and CDR2 is YYREEE (reference sequence). This CDR3 is CASSLAAGATDTQYF. As DNA, the CDR3 is TGTGCCAGCAGCTTGGCAGCGGGGGCCACAGATACGCAGTATTTT.

This clone was observed a few times. In DNA, the CDR3 is TGTGCCAGCAGCCAATGGGGGGGCGAGCAGTACTTC. Encoded protein: CASSQWGGEQYF. The V gene is TRBV3-1 (or the pseudogene TRBV3-2), the J gene TRBJ2-7; 7 nucleotides agree with TRBD2. CDR1 is LGHDT, CDR2 YNNKEL, per germline (reference sequence). After removal of 2 bases from V and 6 bases from J, the junction contained 1 base not matched to a gene. This CDR3 is 12 amino acids long.

The J gene is TRBJ2-3, the V gene TRBV12-2; whether TRBD2, the table's D call, matches the DNA was not checked. TRBV12-2 is tagged as a pseudogene. CDR3 length: 17 residues. The CDR3 loop is CASRLVSYYPSTDTQYF. CDR3 coding DNA: TGTGCAAGTCGCTTAGTATCATACTATCCTAGCACAGATACGCAGTATTTT.

The CDR3 spells CAWSSGTGNTIYF. CDR3 nucleotides: TGTGCCTGGAGTTCAGGGACTGGAAACACCATATATTTT. The rearrangement joins TRBV30 to TRBJ1-3; a weak D match, TRBD1 (5 bases). The CDR3 extends over 13 amino acids. Trimming stripped 2 bases from V and 2 bases from J, with 7 bases between. Germline V gene sequence: CDR1 GTSNPN, CDR2 SVGIG (reference sequence).

J is TRBJ1-5 and V is TRBV9; 7 nucleotides agree with TRBD1. V was clipped by 3 bases and J by 4 bases; unmatched bases: 4. In germline, CDR1 is SGDLS, CDR2 YYNGEE. This CDR3 contains 14 residues. CDR3 residues: CASSGQGRNQPQHF. The CDR3 region has the DNA TGTGCCAGCAGCGGACAGGGTCGGAATCAGCCCCAGCATTTT.

The rearrangement uses TRBV21-1 and TRBJ2-3; TRBD1, the table's D call, was not compared with the DNA. TRBV21-1 is labeled a pseudogene. This CDR3 region has 15 residues. In DNA form, the CDR3 reads TGTGCCAGCAGCTTAGAACAGACCTACACAGATACGCAGTATTTT. Protein: CASSLEQTYTDTQYF.

The chain combines TRBV4-2 with TRBJ1-2; D gene uncertain. The CDR3 spans 15 residues. Germline V CDR1 and CDR2: LGHNA, YNFKEQ. V was clipped by 0 bases and J by 3 bases, with 11 bases between them. In DNA, the CDR3 is TGTGCCAGCAGCCAAGAAGTGGCAGGCCACTATGGCTACACCTTC. Translation gives CASSQEVAGHYGYTF.